The 6 T cell receptor beta chains listed next were all sequenced from one sample in a study of CD8+ T cells in alopecia areata. After isolation, RNA underwent reverse transcription to generate cDNA as the sequencing template. Some clones are missing from TCRdb's copy, which holds only in-frame ones; the method was immunoSEQ multiplex PCR. The sample holds around 110,000 clones, and no clone turns up only once. The sequenced sample was lesional skin. All receptors come from a C3H/HeJ mouse with alopecia areata. The strain is characterized by the MHC haplotype H2-k.

This clone was detected only a few times. Gene names follow the mouse nomenclature. The CDR3 is cut off 4 residues early in the read; its end comes from the germline J gene. V usage is TRBV13-3 and J usage is TRBJ2-3; 9 bases agree with TRBD2. The CDR3 consists of 17 residues. Germline CDR1 is NNHDY and CDR2 is SYVADS. V was pared by 2 bases and J by 0 bases, with 7 bases of the junction left unmatched. This CDR3 reads CASSDPGGVASAETLYF. The sequenced CDR3 bases are TGTGCCAGCAGTGACCCTGGGGGGGTTGCTAGTGCAGAA.

This clone came up a few times. The genes and germline here are from mouse. The CDR3 end falls 4 residues outside the read, so it is completed with the germline J gene. The same CDR3 can be traced to other DNA sequences in this sample. The genes are TRBV1 and TRBJ2-7, with TRBD2 matching 9 bases. The length of the CDR3 is 16 residues. The V gene end was trimmed by 1 base and the J gene end by 0 bases; junction bases not matched to a gene: 4. In germline, CDR1 is NSQYPW, CDR2 LRSPGD (reference sequence). The part of the CDR3 DNA that was read is TGCACCTGCAGTGCAGGTGGGGGGGCGAGCTCCTAT. Protein product: CTCSAGGGASSY. The complete CDR3 sequence is CTCSAGGGASSYEQYF.

On this clone: The protein given in TCRdb and the translation of the DNA differ at residue 14, and the sequence presented here derives from the DNA. Mouse germline and gene names are used. Read data end 3 residues before the CDR3 end; the end is taken from the germline J gene. The chain couples TRBV13-3 to TRBJ1-3, with D possibly matching TRBD1 (6 bases). CDR1 NNHDY and CDR2 SYVADS come from the germline V gene. V was trimmed by 0 bases and J by 0 bases, leaving 13 bases between them. This CDR3 spans 17 amino acids. CDR3 DNA, as far as it was read: TGTGCCAGCAGTGATGCACGGGGACACCTTTCTGGAAATACG. Protein: CASSDARGHLSGNT. The full CDR3 protein is CASSDARGHLSGNTLYF.

Concerning this clone: Genes here carry mouse names. The read terminates 4 residues before the CDR3 end, so the remaining end is supplied by the germline J gene. V and J are TRBV1 and TRBJ2-3, with 11 bases fitting TRBD1. The length of the CDR3 is 15 residues. V dropped 6 bases and J dropped 3; count of bases not matched to a gene: 5. Germline V gene lookup returns CDR1 NSQYPW and CDR2 LRSPGD (reference sequence). The CDR3 reads CTCSQGQGVAETLYF. The DNA read from the CDR3 is TGCACCTGCAGCCAGGGACAGGGGGTAGCAGAA. Full variable domain (missing parts from reference TRBV1 and TRBJ2-3): VTLLEQNPRWRLVPRGQAVNLRCILKNSQYPWMSWYQQDLQKQLQWLFTLRSPGDKEVKSLPGADYLATRVTDTELRLQVANMSQGRTLYCTCSQGQGVAETLYFGSGTRLTVL.

As for this clone: Gene names and germline match the mouse. The CDR3 end falls 4 residues outside the read, so it is completed with the germline J gene. J is TRBJ2-7 and V is TRBV13-3; 11 bases align to TRBD1. This CDR3 has 13 residues. The germline gives CDR1 NNHDY, CDR2 SYVADS. The J segment lost 0 bases and the V segment lost 7 bases, leaving 0 bases of the junction unmatched. Partial CDR3 DNA: TGTGCCAGCGGACAGGGGGCCTCCTAT. Translation: CASGQGASY. The entire CDR3 reads CASGQGASYEQYF.

Of note for this clone: All gene names here are mouse names. The CDR3 is CASSISGGQDTQYF. Partial CDR3 DNA: TGTGCCAGCAGTATCTCCGGGGGGCAAGAC. The V gene is TRBV19, the J gene TRBJ2-5; D may be TRBD2 (6 bases). The read gets to within 4 residues of the CDR3 end, and the germline J gene fills in the rest. This CDR3 is built from 14 residues. Germline CDR1 FNHDT, CDR2 SITEND (reference sequence). Trimming removed 2 bases from V and 3 bases from J, with 10 bases in between.